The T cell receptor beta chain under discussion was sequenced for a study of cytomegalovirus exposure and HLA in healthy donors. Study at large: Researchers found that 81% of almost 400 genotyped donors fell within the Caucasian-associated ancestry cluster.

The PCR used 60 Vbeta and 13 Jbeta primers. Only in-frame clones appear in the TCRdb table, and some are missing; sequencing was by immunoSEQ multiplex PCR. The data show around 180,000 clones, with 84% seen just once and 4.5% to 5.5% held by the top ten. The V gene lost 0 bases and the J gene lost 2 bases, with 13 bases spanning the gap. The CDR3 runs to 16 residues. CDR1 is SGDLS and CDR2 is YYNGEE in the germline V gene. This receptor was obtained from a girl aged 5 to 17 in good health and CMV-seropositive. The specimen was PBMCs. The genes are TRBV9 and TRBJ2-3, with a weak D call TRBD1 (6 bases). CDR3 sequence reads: CASSVGGTPNTDTQYF. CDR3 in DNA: TGTGCCAGCAGCGTAGGTGGGACACCCAACACAGATACGCAGTATTTT.